This T cell receptor (beta chain) was recorded in a study of human T cells and chemical hapten exposure. Study-wide points: Expanded TCRs grouped into significantly more large CDR3 similarity clusters than controls produced. No shift was seen in TCRs above 1 in 1000 frequency with DPC sensitization. The count of PT1 expanded TCRs correlated positively with patch test score.

Comment on this clonotype: Antigen unknown.

Time point in this sample: patch test 1, 2 weeks after DPC sensitization. The treatment denotes: therapeutic diphenylcyclopropenone sensitization with weekly scalp DPC. Sequencing started from total RNA isolated from unfractionated whole blood. The donor pool consisted of alopecia patients aged 18 to 70 years, considered suitable for DPC. TCRdb passed the RACE reads through MiXCR, listing each CDR3 protein once. This sample has under 40,000 distinct CDR3 sequences; more than 6% occur once, and the top ten carry roughly 9.5%. The CDR3 runs 13 residues. V was pared by 1 base and J by 4 bases, with 1 base of the junction left unmatched. CDR1 is SEHNR and CDR2 is FQNEAQ in the germline V gene (reference sequence).

V gene TRBV7-9 combines with J gene TRBJ2-7, with 7 bases identical to TRBD1. This sequence was found in a woman aged 25 to 45 with alopecia areata. Some clones in this sample may be carry-over from other donors' samples. The sequencing here drew on whole blood, taken in connection with sensitization to the hapten diphenylcyclopropenone (DPC). CDR3 nucleotide sequence: TGTGCCAGCAGCTTAGTCAGGGGGTACGAGCAGTACTTC. Protein sequence: CASSLVRGYEQYF.